The TCR beta chain described here comes from a study of T cell responses to AZD1222 COVID-19 vaccine. As to this clone: No antigen is known for it.

The table came from immunoSEQ multiplex PCR; TCRdb's copy has only in-frame clones and leaves some out. Here the sample spans 70,000 to 95,000 clones, nearly 90% being singletons. Study results and limitations: Nearly half of spike-specific TCRs reportedly target variant regions that are unmutated in the B.1.351 and B.1.1.7 variants.

V was shortened by 5 bases and J by 1 base, with 14 bases between the two germline ends. CDR3 length equals 16 residues. Per germline, CDR1 SGHAT and CDR2 FQNNGV. The sequenced sample was peripheral blood, obtained on day 0 of MenACWY control vaccination. The chain employs TRBV11-2 and TRBJ2-2; D is undetermined. This TCR derives from an adult in good health. The CDR3 protein is CASSLQAGQNTGELFF. In nucleotides, the CDR3 is TGTGCCAGCAGCCTCCAAGCCGGGCAGAACACCGGGGAGCTGTTTTTT.